This is a list of T cell receptor beta chains from one sample in a study of T cells in Graves' hyperthyroidism and ophthalmopathy. TCRdb re-called the multiplex PCR reads through MiXCR, storing one row per CDR3 protein. This sample has a few hundred thousand distinct CDR3 sequences, with roughly 15% found just once. The sample consisted of blood. All receptors come from a woman aged 18-29 years with Graves' hyperthyroidism. The CDR3 runs from the conserved cysteine through the conserved F or W. D genes are given only for firm matches. Not every row has a clone size; where given, it reads once, few, many or a size class.

clone_size	v_call	d_call	j_call	cdr3_nt	cdr3_aa
many	TRBV29-1	TRBD1	TRBJ2-3	TGCAGCGTGGACAGGGGGCAAAACACAGATACGCAGTATTTT	CSVDRGQNTDTQYF
many	TRBV9	.	TRBJ2-7	TGTGCCAGCAGCGCCCAAAGTGGGGGGAGCGAGCAGTACTTC	CASSAQSGGSEQYF
few	TRBV20-1	TRBD2	TRBJ2-7	TGCAGTGCTCGCCCGGGACTAGCTCCCTACGAGCAGTACTTC	CSARPGLAPYEQYF
.	TRBV19	TRBD2	TRBJ2-7	TGTGCCAGTAGTATGATGGCGGGAGTTTTCAACGAGCAGTACTTC	CASSMMAGVFNEQYF
many	TRBV20-1	TRBD2	TRBJ2-3	TGCAGTGCTACGTCCGGGACTAGCGGCTTCACAGATACGCAGTATTTT	CSATSGTSGFTDTQYF
.	TRBV25-1	.	TRBJ1-3	TGTGCCAGCAGTGAAGAGTATAGACCCCCGCAGGAGAGTGAAACTGGAAACACCATATATTTT	CASSEEYRPPQESETGNTIYF
many	TRBV12-3/TRBV12-4	TRBD1	TRBJ1-5	TGTGCCAGCAGTTCTGACTGGACAGGGGGCAATCAGCCCCAGCATTTT	CASSSDWTGGNQPQHF
many	TRBV3-1	TRBD1	TRBJ1-2	TGTGCCAGCAGCCAGGGGGGACAGGGAGGAGCTGATGGCTACACCTTC	CASSQGGQGGADGYTF
.	TRBV28	TRBD2	TRBJ2-7	TGTGCCAGCAGTTTGGCTAGCGGATACTACGAGCAGTACTTC	CASSLASGYYEQYF
many	TRBV20-1	TRBD2	TRBJ2-3	TGCAGTGCTACCGGACTAGCGGGGGATGGGGATACGCAGTATTTT	CSATGLAGDGDTQYF
few	TRBV7-9	TRBD1	TRBJ1-4	TGTGCCAGCAGCTTAGACAGGGGGAAAAATGAAAAACTGTTTTTT	CASSLDRGKNEKLFF
many	TRBV29-1	TRBD1	TRBJ2-7	TGCAGCGTTGATACCTGGACAGGTACTTCCTACGAGCAGTACTTC	CSVDTWTGTSYEQYF
many	TRBV12-3/TRBV12-4	TRBD2	TRBJ2-1	TGTGCCAGCAGTCCGGCTAGCGGACCACTCTACAATGAGCAGTTCTTC	CASSPASGPLYNEQFF
.	TRBV29-1	.	TRBJ1-1	TGCAGCGTTGATTTGGGCAGGTTTTGCACTGAAGCTTTCTTT	CSVDLGRFCTEAFF
many	TRBV29-1	.	TRBJ1-2	TGCAGCGCCGAGAATGGGGATAACTATGGCTACACCTTC	CSAENGDNYGYTF
many	TRBV6-5	TRBD2	TRBJ2-3	TGTGCCAGCAGTTACTTTGCGGGAGGCCAAAGAGATACGCAGTATTTT	CASSYFAGGQRDTQYF
many	TRBV27	.	TRBJ1-6	TGTGCCAGCACTCCCCCAATAGGGAGGGATTCACCCCTCCACTTT	CASTPPIGRDSPLHF
.	TRBV6-1	TRBD1	TRBJ1-2	TGTGCCAGCAGTCACCTGGACAGGGCTAACAGAGATGGCTACACCTTC	CASSHLDRANRDGYTF
.	TRBV19	.	TRBJ1-1	TGTGCCACCGCCGGGGCTGAAGCTTTCTTT	CATAGAEAFF
many	TRBV28	TRBD2	TRBJ2-7	TGTGCCAGCAGAGAGGCCGGGAGGAGCTCCTACGAGCAGTACTTC	CASREAGRSSYEQYF
many	TRBV7-2	.	TRBJ2-3	TGTGCCAGCGCGGGATGGGTCACAGATACGCAGTATTTT	CASAGWVTDTQYF
.	TRBV28	.	TRBJ2-2	TGTGCCAGCAGCCGGGGGGCGGGAGATTGGGCCGGGGAGCTGTTTTTT	CASSRGAGDWAGELFF
few	TRBV7-3	.	TRBJ1-1	TGTGCCAGCTCACAGGGCGCAATCAACACTGAAGCTTTCTTT	CASSQGAINTEAFF
few	TRBV4-2	.	TRBJ1-1	TGTGCCAGCAGCCAAGCATTGGTGACCGAAGCTTTCTTT	CASSQALVTEAFF
.	TRBV6-2/TRBV6-3	TRBD1	TRBJ1-1	TGTGCCAGCAGTGTCACCGCCCGGAAATCTGGGACAGGGACAGTAGGGAACACTGAAGCTTTCTTT	CASSVTARKSGTGTVGNTEAFF
many	TRBV11-2	TRBD2	TRBJ2-3	TGTGCCAGCAGCCCTAGCGGAGATACGCAGTATTTT	CASSPSGDTQYF
many	TRBV7-3	.	TRBJ2-1	TGTGCCAGCAGCTTATTACGGGGGAATGAGCAGTTCTTC	CASSLLRGNEQFF
.	TRBV4-1	TRBD1	TRBJ1-5	TGCGCCAGCAGCCAAGCCCCAGGGGGTGGTCAGCCCCAGCATTTT	CASSQAPGGGQPQHF
.	TRBV28	.	TRBJ1-4	TGTGCCAGCAGTTTAAGTTTCCGTGGACCACGCATGTTTTTT	CASSLSFRGPRMFF
.	TRBV19	.	TRBJ1-5	TGTGCCAGTACCCCCGTGAGCGGGAGTAACAGCAATCAGCCCCAGCATTTT	CASTPVSGSNSNQPQHF
few	TRBV27	.	TRBJ2-7	TGTGCCAGCAAGATCCAGGGGCGGGATTTATATGAGCAGTACTTC	CASKIQGRDLYEQYF
.	TRBV28	.	TRBJ2-5	TGTGCCAGCAGTTTTGCTCCACTGACACCGCCCTTGGAGACCCAGTACTTC	CASSFAPLTPPLETQYF
many	TRBV9	.	TRBJ2-2	TGTGCCAGCAGCGTAAGCCAGGGGGGCTCCGGGGAGCTGTTTTTT	CASSVSQGGSGELFF
.	TRBV18	.	TRBJ1-6	TGTGCCAGCTCACCAGAATTAACAGGTGTGGATTCACCCCTCCACTTT	CASSPELTGVDSPLHF
.	TRBV6-2/TRBV6-3	.	TRBJ2-4	TGTGCCAGCAGTTGGGACGGAGAAAACATTCAGTACTTC	CASSWDGENIQYF
many	TRBV2	TRBD2	TRBJ2-1	TGTGCCAGCAGCCAGACCGGGACTAGTATAAATGAGCAGTTCTTC	CASSQTGTSINEQFF
.	TRBV7-3	.	TRBJ1-1	TGTGCCAGCAGCTTAACGTCGTCAGGGCCCGCTTTCTTT	CASSLTSSGPAFF
many	TRBV27	.	TRBJ2-5	TGTGCCAGCAGCCCCGGTTGGGCGGGCGGACAAGAGACCCAGTACTTC	CASSPGWAGGQETQYF
many	TRBV11-2	.	TRBJ2-1	TGTGCCAGCAGCTTAGTTCTAGACAATGAGCAGTTCTTC	CASSLVLDNEQFF
many	TRBV27	.	TRBJ1-5	TGTGCCAGCAGCTTATCCAGCAATCAGCCCCAGCATTTT	CASSLSSNQPQHF
few	TRBV20-1	.	TRBJ2-3	TGCAGCCTACTAGGGGGCACAGATACGCAGTATTTT	CSLLGGTDTQYF
few	TRBV7-9	.	TRBJ2-7	TGTGCCAGCAGCTTAGGAGGAGGGGGACTAACCTACGAGCAGTACTTC	CASSLGGGGLTYEQYF
.	TRBV6-1	.	TRBJ1-1	TGTGCCAGCAGGGGGATGGGAAGAGTTTTCCAAGCTTTCTTT	CASRGMGRVFQAFF
many	TRBV5-4	.	TRBJ2-2	TGTGCCAGCAGCTTGCGGGGTCCGAACACCGGGGAGCTGTTTTTT	CASSLRGPNTGELFF
many	TRBV2	TRBD2	TRBJ2-3	TGTGCCAGCAGGAAAGGGACTATTAGCACAGATACGCAGTATTTT	CASRKGTISTDTQYF